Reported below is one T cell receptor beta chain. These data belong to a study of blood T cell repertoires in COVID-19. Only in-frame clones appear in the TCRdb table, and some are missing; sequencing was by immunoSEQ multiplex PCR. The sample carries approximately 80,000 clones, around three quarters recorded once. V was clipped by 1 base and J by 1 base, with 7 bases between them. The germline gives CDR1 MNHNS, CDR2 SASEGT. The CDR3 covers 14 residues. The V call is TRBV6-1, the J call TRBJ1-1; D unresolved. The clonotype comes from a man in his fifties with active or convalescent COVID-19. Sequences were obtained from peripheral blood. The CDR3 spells CASSEVGGNTEAFF. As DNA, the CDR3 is TGTGCCAGCAGTGAAGTAGGAGGGAACACTGAAGCTTTCTTT.